This T cell receptor beta chain was sequenced for a study of CD8+ T cells in alopecia areata. This clone was observed a handful of times. RNA, once extracted, was reverse transcribed into cDNA for use as the sequencing template. Produced via immunoSEQ multiplex PCR; TCRdb's table is partial and in-frame only. The repertoire includes about 120,000 clones, approximately 52% of them detected once, and approximately 31% sits in the top ten. Germline assignment: CDR1 GTSNPN and CDR2 SVGIG (reference sequence). V lost 2 bases and J 0 bases, leaving 9 bases between the germline ends. The CDR3 totals 14 residues. Documented treatment: oral pan-JAK inhibitor, 5-10 mg twice daily. From PBMCs, CD4+ and CD8+ T cells were sorted.

This sequence was found in a human donor with alopecia areata. The J gene is TRBJ2-3, the V gene TRBV30; D gene ambiguous. The material was CD8+ T cells sorted from blood, obtained at week 4, from a patient treated with tofacitinib. The CDR3 DNA reads TGTGCCTGGAGTACGGTTAGCAGCACAGATACGCAGTATTTT. This gives the protein CAWSTVSSTDTQYF.